This is a list of T cell receptor beta chains from one sample in a study of blood T cell repertoires in COVID-19. Clones were sequenced by immunoSEQ multiplex PCR, and TCRdb holds only the in-frame ones, with some missing. The sample yields 300,000 to 350,000 clones, around 86% seen once. The sequencing input was PBMCs or T cells enriched from blood (not recorded which). The receptors were gathered from a woman between 40 and 50 years old with acute COVID-19. Each CDR3 is given with its conserved first and last residue. D genes are given only for firm matches. For some rows the clone size is stated as once, few or many, or as a class when expanded; others skip it.

V gene,clone size,D gene,J gene,CDR3 DNA,CDR3 protein
TRBV13,.,.,TRBJ2-1,TGTGCCAGCAGCCCGATGGGCCTATTTGAGCAGTTCTTC,CASSPMGLFEQFF
TRBV4-2,.,.,TRBJ1-5,TGTGCCAGCAGCCAGGGTAGGGGTATAGGTCAGCCCCAGCATTTT,CASSQGRGIGQPQHF
TRBV27,.,.,TRBJ1-1,TGTGCCAGCAGTTTTGGCAGTATGAACACTGAAGCTTTCTTT,CASSFGSMNTEAFF
TRBV7-8,.,.,TRBJ2-2,TGTGCCAGCAGGCAACCGGGAGCCGGGGAGCTGTTTTTT,CASRQPGAGELFF
TRBV9,.,.,TRBJ1-1,TGTGCCAGCTCTGCCCTGAACAGTGTTCCTGAAGCTTTCTTT,CASSALNSVPEAFF
TRBV5-1,once,TRBD2,TRBJ2-1,TGCGCCAGCAGCCCTAGCGGGACCCCCTACAATGAGCAGTTCTTC,CASSPSGTPYNEQFF
TRBV7-9,.,TRBD2,TRBJ2-7,TGTGCCAGCACCCAAGGATTGGGGAGGGCCTCCTACGAGCAGTACTTC,CASTQGLGRASYEQYF
TRBV7-9,.,TRBD1,TRBJ2-2,TGTGCCAGCAGCTACCTGGGACAGGGAAACACCGGGGAGCTGTTTTTT,CASSYLGQGNTGELFF
TRBV18,.,.,TRBJ1-4,TGTGCCAGCTCACTAAACGAGGCTAATGAAAAACTGTTTTTT,CASSLNEANEKLFF
TRBV3-1/TRBV3-2,.,TRBD1,TRBJ1-5,TGTGCCAGCAGCGCGCGGGGGGGGACAGGCAATCAGCCCCAGCATTTT,CASSARGGTGNQPQHF
TRBV9,.,.,TRBJ2-1,TGTGCCAGCAGCGTACGGCACGCGCGGGGACAGCCGAACAATGAGCAGTTCTTC,CASSVRHARGQPNNEQFF
TRBV27,.,TRBD1,TRBJ1-2,TGTGCCAGCTCCAACCGGGCCCAGAGGGGGCCCTCTAACTATGGCTACACCTTC,CASSNRAQRGPSNYGYTF
TRBV6-1,.,.,TRBJ2-7,TGTGCCAGCAGTGATTTGGGTCTAGCTACACTCCACTCCTACGAGCAGTACTTC,CASSDLGLATLHSYEQYF
TRBV15,.,.,TRBJ2-3,TGTGCCACCAGCAAAGCGAGACTAGGGGGCACAGATACGCAGTATTTT,CATSKARLGGTDTQYF
TRBV7-8,.,.,TRBJ2-1,TGTGCCAGCAGCTTATATCCGCTAGAGTATGAGCAGTTCTTC,CASSLYPLEYEQFF
TRBV27,many,.,TRBJ1-2,TGTGCCAGCAGCTTGACAGGCGCGCACTATGGCTACACCTTC,CASSLTGAHYGYTF
TRBV5-1,.,.,TRBJ2-2,TGCGCCAGCAGCTTGCAGGGTAGGGGCACCGGGGAGCTGTTTTTT,CASSLQGRGTGELFF
TRBV20-1,.,.,TRBJ2-7,TGCAGTGCAAGTAGCGGATTCTCCTACGAGCAGTACTTC,CSASSGFSYEQYF
TRBV7-3,.,TRBD2,TRBJ2-3,TGTGCCAGCAGCTTAGGAAACGCGGGGGGCACAGATACGCAGTATTTT,CASSLGNAGGTDTQYF
TRBV9,.,TRBD2,TRBJ2-3,TGTGCCAGCAGCGCCCCTCGGATTGGGGTAGCGGGGGGCCGGCGGGACACAGATACGCAGTATTTT,CASSAPRIGVAGGRRDTDTQYF
TRBV28,.,.,TRBJ1-4,TGTGCCAGCAGTTTATACCCATTCGACAGTGCAACTAATGAAAAACTGTTTTTT,CASSLYPFDSATNEKLFF
TRBV4-3,few,TRBD1,TRBJ2-6,TGCGCCAGCAGCCAAGATCTCTCAGCCAGGGGGCTTGGTGGGGCCAACGTCCTGACTTTC,CASSQDLSARGLGGANVLTF
TRBV19,.,.,TRBJ2-3,TGTGCCTCCAGAGGGCTATTTCCTTCCACAGATACGCAGTATTTT,CASRGLFPSTDTQYF
TRBV5-4,once,TRBD2,TRBJ2-7,TGTGCCAGCAGCGGATGGACTAGCGGGGGCCCTCGCTACGAGCAGTACTTC,CASSGWTSGGPRYEQYF
TRBV25-1,.,TRBD1,TRBJ1-1,TGTGCCAGCAGTGATACAGGGGTACGGTACACTGAAGCTTTCTTT,CASSDTGVRYTEAFF
TRBV27,.,TRBD2,TRBJ2-1,TGTGCCAGCAGTTTCGTCCCGACTAGCGGGAGGAGCTCCTACAATGAGCAGTTCTTC,CASSFVPTSGRSSYNEQFF
TRBV14,.,.,TRBJ2-2,TGTGCCGCGGTGAGGAAGCAGTACACCGGGGAGCTGTTTTTT,CAAVRKQYTGELFF
TRBV29-1,.,.,TRBJ1-1,TGCAGCGTTGGTAAGGGTGGGGCAGGGGCTGAAGCTTTCTTT,CSVGKGGAGAEAFF
TRBV5-1,.,.,TRBJ2-5,TGCGCCAGCAGCTTGGAGGCAGGGGCAGAGACCCAGTACTTC,CASSLEAGAETQYF
TRBV27,.,.,TRBJ2-3,TGTGCCAGCAGTTTTGGCGCGCCCGGGGATACGCAGTATTTT,CASSFGAPGDTQYF
TRBV7-3,.,TRBD1,TRBJ2-2,TGTGCCAGCAGCCCGGGACAGCCTAACACCGGGGAGCTGTTTTTT,CASSPGQPNTGELFF
TRBV3-1/TRBV3-2,once,TRBD1,TRBJ2-3,TGTGCCAGCAGCCAAAAGGGACAGAGGACAGATACGCAGTATTTT,CASSQKGQRTDTQYF
TRBV6-5,.,.,TRBJ1-1,TGTGCCAGCGTTATACAAGGACACTTGAACACTGAAGCTTTCTTT,CASVIQGHLNTEAFF
TRBV6-2/TRBV6-3,.,.,TRBJ2-7,TGTGCCAGCAGTCGTAACTACGAGCAGTACTTC,CASSRNYEQYF
TRBV28,once,.,TRBJ1-4,TGTGCCAGCAGAACAGGGTCACCCCAAAATGAAAAACTGTTTTTT,CASRTGSPQNEKLFF
TRBV18,.,.,TRBJ2-1,TGTGCCAGCTCACCTTTACTACACAATGAGCAGTTCTTC,CASSPLLHNEQFF
TRBV7-9,.,TRBD1,TRBJ2-1,TGTGCCACTTGTCCCGGGGACAGTGAGCAGTTCTTC,CATCPGDSEQFF
TRBV10-3,.,TRBD1,TRBJ1-6,TGTGCCATCAGTGAGACCCGGACAGGGGGCAAGTCACCCCTCCACTTT,CAISETRTGGKSPLHF
TRBV4-2,few,TRBD2,TRBJ2-3,TGTGCCAGCAGCCAGACTAGCGGGGGGGCAGATACGCAGTATTTT,CASSQTSGGADTQYF
TRBV19,.,.,TRBJ2-4,TGTGCCAGTAGTACTAGACTCGGCGGAAACATTCAGTACTTC,CASSTRLGGNIQYF